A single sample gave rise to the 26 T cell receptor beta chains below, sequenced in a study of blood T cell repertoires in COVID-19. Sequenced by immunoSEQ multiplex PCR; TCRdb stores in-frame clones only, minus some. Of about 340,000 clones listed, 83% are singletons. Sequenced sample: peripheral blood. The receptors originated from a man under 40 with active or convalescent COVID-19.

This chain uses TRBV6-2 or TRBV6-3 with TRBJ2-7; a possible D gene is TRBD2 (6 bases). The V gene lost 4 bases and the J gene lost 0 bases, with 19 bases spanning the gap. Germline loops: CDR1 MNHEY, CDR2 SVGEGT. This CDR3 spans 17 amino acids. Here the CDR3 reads CASSSTYGTWASYEQYF. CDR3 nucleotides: TGTGCCAGCAGTTCCACATACGGGACTTGGGCCTCCTACGAGCAGTACTTC.

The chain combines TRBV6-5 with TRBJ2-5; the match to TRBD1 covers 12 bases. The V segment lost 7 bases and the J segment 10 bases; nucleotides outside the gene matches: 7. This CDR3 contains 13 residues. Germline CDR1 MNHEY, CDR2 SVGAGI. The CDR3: CASTRDRGQDQYF. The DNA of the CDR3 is TGTGCCAGCACCAGGGACAGGGGGCAGGACCAGTACTTC.

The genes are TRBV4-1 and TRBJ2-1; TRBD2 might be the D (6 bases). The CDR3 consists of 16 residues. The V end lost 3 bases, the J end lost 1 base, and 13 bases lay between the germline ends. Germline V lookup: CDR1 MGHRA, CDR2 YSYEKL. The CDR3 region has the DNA TGCGCCAGCAGCCAGTCCGGGACTCCATCCTACAATGAGCAGTTCTTC. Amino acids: CASSQSGTPSYNEQFF.

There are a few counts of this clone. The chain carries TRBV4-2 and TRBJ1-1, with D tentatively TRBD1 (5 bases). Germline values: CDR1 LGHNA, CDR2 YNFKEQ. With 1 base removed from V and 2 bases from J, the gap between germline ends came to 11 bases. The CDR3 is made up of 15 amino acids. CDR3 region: CASSQVLGANTEAFF. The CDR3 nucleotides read TGTGCCAGCAGCCAAGTCTTAGGGGCAAACACTGAAGCTTTCTTT.

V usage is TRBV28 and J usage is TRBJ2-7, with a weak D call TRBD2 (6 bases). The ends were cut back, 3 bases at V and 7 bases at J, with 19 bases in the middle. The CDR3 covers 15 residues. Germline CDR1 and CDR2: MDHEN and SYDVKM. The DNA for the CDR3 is TGTGCCAGCAGTTTCCCCTCCGGTATTAGCGGAGAGCAGTACTTC. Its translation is CASSFPSGISGEQYF.

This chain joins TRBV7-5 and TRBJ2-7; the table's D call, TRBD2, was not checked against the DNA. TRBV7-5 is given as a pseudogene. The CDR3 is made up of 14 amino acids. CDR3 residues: CARTTGTVSYEQYF. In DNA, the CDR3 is TGTGCCAGAACGACGGGGACTGTCTCCTACGAGCAGTACTTC.

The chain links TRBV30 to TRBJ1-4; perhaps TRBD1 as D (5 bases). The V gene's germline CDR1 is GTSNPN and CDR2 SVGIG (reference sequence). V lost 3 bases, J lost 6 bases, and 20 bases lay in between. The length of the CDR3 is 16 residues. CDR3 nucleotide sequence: TGTGCCTGGAGCGCTAGTGGGCGGCAGGGTCATGAAAAACTGTTTTTT. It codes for CAWSASGRQGHEKLFF.

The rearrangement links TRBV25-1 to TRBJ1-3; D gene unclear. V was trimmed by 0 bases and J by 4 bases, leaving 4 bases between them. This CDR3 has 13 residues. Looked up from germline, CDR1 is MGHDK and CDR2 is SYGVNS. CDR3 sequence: CASSEYGGNTIYF. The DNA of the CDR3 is TGTGCCAGCAGTGAATACGGGGGAAACACCATATATTTT.

The CDR3 DNA reads TGCGCCAGCAGCTCCCAGGGGCCGGGGAATTCACCCCTCCACTTT. Translating gives CASSSQGPGNSPLHF. The chain employs TRBV5-1 and TRBJ1-6; tentative D call: TRBD1 (6 bases). V lost 3 bases to trimming and J lost 7 bases, with 14 bases between them. CDR3 size: 15 residues. Per the germline V gene, CDR1 is SGHRS and CDR2 is YFSETQ.

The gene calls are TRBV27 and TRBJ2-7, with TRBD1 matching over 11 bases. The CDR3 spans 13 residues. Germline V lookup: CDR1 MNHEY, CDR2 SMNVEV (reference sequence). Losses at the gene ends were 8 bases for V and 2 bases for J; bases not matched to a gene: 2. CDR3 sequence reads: CASWGQGAYEQYF. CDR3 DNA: TGTGCCAGCTGGGGACAGGGGGCCTACGAGCAGTACTTC.

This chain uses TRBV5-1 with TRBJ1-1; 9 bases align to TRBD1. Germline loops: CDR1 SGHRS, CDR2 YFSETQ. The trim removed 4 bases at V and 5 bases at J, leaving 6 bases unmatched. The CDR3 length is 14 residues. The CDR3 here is CASSGRGQGTEAFF. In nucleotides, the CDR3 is TGCGCCAGCAGCGGGCGGGGACAGGGAACTGAAGCTTTCTTT.

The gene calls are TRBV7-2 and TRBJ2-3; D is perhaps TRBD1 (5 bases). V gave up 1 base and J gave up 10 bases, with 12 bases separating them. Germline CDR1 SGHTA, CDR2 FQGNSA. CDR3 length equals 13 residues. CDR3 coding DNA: TGTGCCAGCAGCTTAGGGGGCTCGGCGGCGCAGTATTTT. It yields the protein CASSLGGSAAQYF.

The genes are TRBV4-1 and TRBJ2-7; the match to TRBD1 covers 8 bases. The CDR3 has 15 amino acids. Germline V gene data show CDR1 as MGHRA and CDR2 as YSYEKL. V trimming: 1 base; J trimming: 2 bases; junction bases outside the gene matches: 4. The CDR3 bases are TGCGCCAGCAGCCAAGGCCCGGGACAGGCCTACGAGCAGTACTTC. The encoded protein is CASSQGPGQAYEQYF.

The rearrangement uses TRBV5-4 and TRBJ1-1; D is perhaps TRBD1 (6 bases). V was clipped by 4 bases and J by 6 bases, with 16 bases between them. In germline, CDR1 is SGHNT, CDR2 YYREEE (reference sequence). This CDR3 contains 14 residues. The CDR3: CASSRANRAAEAFF. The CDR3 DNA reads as TGTGCCAGCAGCCGGGCAAACAGGGCGGCTGAAGCTTTCTTT.

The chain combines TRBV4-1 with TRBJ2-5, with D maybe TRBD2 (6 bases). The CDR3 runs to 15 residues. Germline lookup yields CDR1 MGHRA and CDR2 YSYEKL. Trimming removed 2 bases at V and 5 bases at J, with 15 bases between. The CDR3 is CASSQRDVGGETQYF. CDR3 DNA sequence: TGCGCCAGCAGCCAACGGGACGTTGGGGGGGAGACCCAGTACTTC.

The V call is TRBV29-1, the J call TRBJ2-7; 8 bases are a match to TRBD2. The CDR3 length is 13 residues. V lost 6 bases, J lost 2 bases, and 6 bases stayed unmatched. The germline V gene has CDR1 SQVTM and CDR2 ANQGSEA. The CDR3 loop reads CSVLGLDTYEQYF. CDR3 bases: TGCAGCGTGTTGGGACTAGACACCTACGAGCAGTACTTC.

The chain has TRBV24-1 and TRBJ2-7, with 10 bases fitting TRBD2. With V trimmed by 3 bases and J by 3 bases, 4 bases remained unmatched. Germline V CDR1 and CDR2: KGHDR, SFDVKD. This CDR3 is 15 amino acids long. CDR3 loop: CATSDPSGGIYEQYF. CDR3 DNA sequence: TGTGCCACCAGTGATCCTAGCGGGGGTATCTACGAGCAGTACTTC.

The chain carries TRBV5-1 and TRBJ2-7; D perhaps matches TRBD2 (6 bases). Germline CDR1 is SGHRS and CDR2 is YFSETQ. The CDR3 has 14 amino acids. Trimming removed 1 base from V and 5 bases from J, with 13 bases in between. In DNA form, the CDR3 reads TGCGCCAGCAGCTTGTTAGGGACTTTCGACGAGCAGTACTTC. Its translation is CASSLLGTFDEQYF.

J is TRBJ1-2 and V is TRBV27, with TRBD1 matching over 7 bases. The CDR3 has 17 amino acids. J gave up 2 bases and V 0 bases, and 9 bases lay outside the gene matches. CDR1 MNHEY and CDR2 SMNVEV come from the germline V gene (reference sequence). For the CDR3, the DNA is TGTGCCAGCAGTTTATCGGGTGGACAGGCTCCGAACTATGGCTACACCTTC. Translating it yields CASSLSGGQAPNYGYTF.

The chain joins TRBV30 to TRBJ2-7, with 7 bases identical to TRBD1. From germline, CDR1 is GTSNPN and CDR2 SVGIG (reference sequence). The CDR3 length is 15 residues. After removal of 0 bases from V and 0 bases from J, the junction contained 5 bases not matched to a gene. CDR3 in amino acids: CAWSVIRDSSYEQYF. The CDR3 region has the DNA TGTGCCTGGAGTGTAATTAGGGACAGCTCCTACGAGCAGTACTTC.

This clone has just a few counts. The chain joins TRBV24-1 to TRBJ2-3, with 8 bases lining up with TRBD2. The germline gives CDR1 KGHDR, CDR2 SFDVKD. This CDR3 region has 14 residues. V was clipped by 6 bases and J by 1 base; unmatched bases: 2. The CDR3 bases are TGTGCCACCAGTATTAGCGGGGGCACAGATACGCAGTATTTT. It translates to CATSISGGTDTQYF.

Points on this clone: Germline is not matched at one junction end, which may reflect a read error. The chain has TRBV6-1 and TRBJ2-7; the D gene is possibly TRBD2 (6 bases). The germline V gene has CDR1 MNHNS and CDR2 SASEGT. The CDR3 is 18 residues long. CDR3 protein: CASSEALPDGGISYEQYF. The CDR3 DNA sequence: TGTGCCAGCAGTGAAGCGCTTCCGGACGGGGGTATTTCCTATGAGCAGTACTTC.

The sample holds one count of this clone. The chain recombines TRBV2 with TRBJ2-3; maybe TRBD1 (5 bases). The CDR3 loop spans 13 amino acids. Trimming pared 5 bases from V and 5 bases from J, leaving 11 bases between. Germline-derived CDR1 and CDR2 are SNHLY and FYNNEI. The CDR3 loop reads CASSRGLKDTQYF. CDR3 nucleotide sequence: TGTGCCAGCAGTAGGGGCCTGAAAGATACGCAGTATTTT.

CDR3 sequence: CASSPDRARTEAFF. For the CDR3, the DNA is TGTGCCAGCAGTCCGGACAGGGCTAGGACTGAAGCTTTCTTT. The chain couples TRBV6-5 to TRBJ1-1; 8 nucleotides agree with TRBD1. Germline CDR1 and CDR2: MNHEY and SVGAGI. This CDR3 is 14 amino acids long. V gave up 5 bases and J gave up 5 bases; unmatched junction bases: 7.

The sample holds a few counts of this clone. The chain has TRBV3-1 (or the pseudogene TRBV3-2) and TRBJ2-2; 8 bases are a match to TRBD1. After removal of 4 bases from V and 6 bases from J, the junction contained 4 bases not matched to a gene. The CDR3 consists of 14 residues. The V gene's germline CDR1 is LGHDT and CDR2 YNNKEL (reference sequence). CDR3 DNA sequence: TGTGCCAGCAGCCGACCGGACAGGGCCGGGGAGCTGTTTTTT. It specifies CASSRPDRAGELFF.

The CDR3 region is CASSLAGGSNYGYTF. The CDR3 nucleotides read TGTGCCAGCAGTTTGGCAGGGGGTTCCAACTATGGCTACACCTTC. This rearrangement joins TRBV6-5 to TRBJ1-2; 7 nucleotides line up with TRBD1. The CDR3 is 15 residues long. Losses at the gene ends were 4 bases for V and 2 bases for J; bases not matched to a gene: 7. Germline-derived CDR1 and CDR2 are MNHEY and SVGAGI.